The 28 T cell receptor beta chains below all came from one sample that was sequenced in a study of breast tumors, draining lymph nodes, adjacent tissues. The lymph nodes were axillary draining lymph nodes from breast cancer patients. TCRdb processed the multiplex PCR reads anew with MiXCR; each CDR3 protein has one entry. The sample includes around 110,000 distinct CDR3 sequences, under 40% of them seen just once. The sample comprised axillary lymph node tissue. Source of these receptors: a female donor with breast cancer. Some clones in this sample may be carry-over from other donors' samples.

This clonotype was recorded a few times. One base away lies a much larger clone, so this may be a sequencing read error. J is TRBJ2-3 and V is TRBV6-1; unclear D gene. Germline V gene sequence: CDR1 MNHNS, CDR2 SASEGT. With 7 bases removed from V and 0 bases from J, the gap between germline ends came to 11 bases. This CDR3 has 14 amino acids. The CDR3 is CASIPSPSTDTQYF. The CDR3 nucleotides are TGTGCCAGCATCCCCTCCCCTAGCACAGATACGCAGTATTTT.

The chain recombines TRBV5-1 with TRBJ2-5; weak D call: TRBD1 (5 bases). Germline-derived CDR1 and CDR2 are SGHRS and YFSETQ. The CDR3 is 14 residues long. V was pared by 4 bases and J by 5 bases, with 15 bases between. CDR3 sequence (DNA): TGCGCCAGCAGCGCGCAATGGGGCAGTGAGACCCAGTACTTC. Translated, it gives CASSAQWGSETQYF.

A note on this clonotype: One end of the junction does not line up with germline, which may come from a read error. V is TRBV7-2 and J is TRBJ2-3; no firm D call. The CDR3 consists of 12 residues. Germline V gene sequence: CDR1 SGHTA, CDR2 FQGNSA. In DNA form, the CDR3 reads TGTGCCAGCAGCCATGGCGCAGATGCGCAGTATTTT. Its translation: CASSHGADAQYF.

As concerns this clonotype: It is unclear where the CDR3 begins or ends on the DNA, so no DNA is shown, and the CDR3 is as TCRdb lists it. The chain employs TRBV7-9 and TRBJ1-3. Looked up from germline, CDR1 is SEHNR and CDR2 is FQNEAQ (reference sequence). Ends included, the CDR3 has 14 residues. CDR3 protein: CASSLVGSGNTIHF.

Of note for this clonotype: The DNA is omitted, as the CDR3 cannot be located on it reliably, and the CDR3 follows TCRdb's listing. The CDR3 loop is CASSIKLNTEAFFGQGNQPQHF. The V gene is TRBV19, the J gene TRBJ1-5; TRBD1 is the table's D call and was not checked against the DNA. The CDR3 has 22 amino acids, counting both end residues. In germline, CDR1 is LNHDA, CDR2 SQIVND (reference sequence).

This clonotype showed up just a few times. In DNA, the CDR3 is TGTGCCAGCAGCCTGGACTTGAGCTCCTATAATTCACCCCTCCACTTT. As protein: CASSLDLSSYNSPLHF. J is TRBJ1-6 and V is TRBV7-2; D remains unclear. This CDR3 is 16 amino acids long. Deletions cut 5 bases from V and 0 bases from J, with 11 bases between. Germline CDR1 SGHTA, CDR2 FQGNSA.

Many counts were recorded for this clonotype. The rearrangement uses TRBV12-3 or TRBV12-4 and TRBJ2-3, with D perhaps matching TRBD1 (5 bases). The V gene lost 6 bases and the J gene lost 5 bases, with 9 bases spanning the gap. The CDR3 extends over 12 amino acids. The CDR3 here is CASRGLGDTQYF. CDR3 nucleotides: TGTGCCAGCAGGGGGCTGGGAGATACGCAGTATTTT.

There are many counts of this clonotype. The chain has TRBV7-2 and TRBJ2-3; D is unclear. The CDR3 has 16 residues. Deletions cut 2 bases from V and 2 bases from J, with 14 bases between. CDR1 is SGHTA and CDR2 is FQGNSA in the germline V gene. Here the CDR3 DNA reads TGTGCCAGCAGCTTACATTATGGAGAACTCACAGATACGCAGTATTTT. Translation: CASSLHYGELTDTQYF.

CDR3: CSAQPPNSPLHF. The CDR3, as DNA: TGCAGTGCTCAGCCTCCCAATTCACCCCTCCACTTT. The chain recombines TRBV20-1 with TRBJ1-6; no clear D gene. Per germline, CDR1 DFQATT and CDR2 SNEGSKA (reference sequence). V dropped 5 bases and J dropped 7 bases, with 9 bases sitting between them. CDR3 length: 12 amino acids.

This clonotype was counted at least ten times. The V gene is TRBV7-2, the J gene TRBJ2-2, with TRBD2 matching over 9 bases. Trimming removed 1 base from V and 7 bases from J; junction bases left unmatched: 7. The CDR3 loop spans 16 amino acids. Germline assignment: CDR1 SGHTA and CDR2 FQGNSA. The CDR3 bases are TGTGCCAGCAGCTTAGGGGGCGGGGGGGCTGGCGGGGAGCTGTTTTTT. Protein sequence: CASSLGGGGAGGELFF.

This clonotype was seen ten or more times. The J gene is TRBJ2-1, the V gene TRBV12-3 or TRBV12-4, with a tentative D call TRBD2 (6 bases). The V and J ends lost 8 bases and 1 base respectively, with 12 bases between them. The CDR3 loop spans 14 amino acids. This CDR3 reads CASAAGTSYNEQFF. The DNA for the CDR3 is TGTGCCAGCGCAGCAGGGACTTCCTACAATGAGCAGTTCTTC.

With regard to this clonotype: A much larger clone sits a single nucleotide away, making a read error possible. The rearrangement joins TRBV5-6 to TRBJ1-3; 8 bases match TRBD1. Germline-derived CDR1 and CDR2 are SGHDT and YYEEEE. V shed 1 base and J 4 bases; nucleotides not matched to a gene: 10. The CDR3 runs 17 residues. CDR3 protein: CASSLHMPRGLGNTIYF. In nucleotides, the CDR3 is TGTGCCAGCAGCTTGCATATGCCCAGGGGGCTCGGAAACACCATATATTTT.

CDR3 coding DNA: TGTGCCTCCGGGACAGGGCTCTATAGCAATCAGCCCCAGCATTTT. Its protein product is CASGTGLYSNQPQHF. The V gene is TRBV7-4, the J gene TRBJ1-5, with 9 nucleotides matching TRBD1. CDR3 length equals 15 residues. Per the germline V gene, CDR1 is SGHVT and CDR2 is SQSDAQ. The junction had 8 bases not matched to a gene; V was cut back by 11 bases and J by 0 bases.

A remark on this clonotype: Compared with germline, one end of the junction differs, possibly owing to a read error. The rearrangement joins TRBV7-9 to TRBJ1-6; maybe TRBD1 (6 bases). Germline CDR1 and CDR2: SEHNR and FQNEAQ (reference sequence). The CDR3 contains 15 residues. CDR3 amino acids: CASSFPTGGNSPLHF. CDR3 coding DNA: TGTGCCAGCAGTTTCCCGACAGGAGGTAATTCGCCCCTCCACTTT.

This clonotype was found many times. This chain uses TRBV7-8 with TRBJ1-2, with a possible D match to TRBD1 (5 bases). With 5 bases removed from V and 6 bases from J, the gap between germline ends came to 19 bases. The length of the CDR3 is 15 residues. Germline V gene data show CDR1 as SGHVS and CDR2 as FQNEAQ. The CDR3 DNA follows: TGTGCCAGCAGCCCCCTGGGCAGGAGGGGCCATGGCTACACCTTC. Amino acid sequence: CASSPLGRRGHGYTF.

This clonotype was recorded many times. This sequence joins TRBV20-1 and TRBJ2-6, with unresolved D. The CDR3 is made up of 18 amino acids. CDR1 is DFQATT, CDR2 SNEGSKA, per germline (reference sequence). The V end was cut by 1 base, the J end by 0 bases, with 16 bases between. The CDR3, as DNA: TGCAGTGCTAGAGGTCGAGGCGCTATATCCTCTGGGGCCAACGTCCTGACTTTC. It yields the protein CSARGRGAISSGANVLTF.

This clonotype was counted at least ten times. The chain has TRBV4-3 and TRBJ2-7; D gene uncertain. Trimming cost V 3 bases and J 1 base, with 13 bases left between them. Germline V gene lookup returns CDR1 LGHNA and CDR2 YSLEER. The CDR3 covers 15 residues. CDR3 sequence reads: CASSHRVGVSYEQYF. The CDR3 region has the DNA TGCGCCAGCAGCCACCGGGTAGGAGTTTCCTACGAGCAGTACTTC.

The V gene is TRBV5-8, the J gene TRBJ1-1, with D perhaps TRBD1 (6 bases). Trimming left V 0 bases short and J 4 bases short, with 13 bases between. CDR1 is SGHTS and CDR2 is YDEGEE in the germline V gene. The CDR3 runs 15 residues. The CDR3 nucleotides are TGTGCCAGCAGCTTGGTAGGCAGGGGACTCACTGAAGCTTTCTTT. This gives the protein CASSLVGRGLTEAFF. Combining the CDR3 with reference TRBV5-8 and TRBJ1-1 gives the whole variable domain EAGVTQSPTHLIKTRGQQATLRCSPISGHTSVYWYQQALGLGLQFLLWYDEGEERNRGNFPPRFSGRQFPNYSSELNVNALELEDSALYLCASSLVGRGLTEAFFGQGTRLTVV.

By share, this clonotype counts as medium-sized. This rearrangement joins TRBV7-2 to TRBJ2-7; D is uncertain. Germline V gene data show CDR1 as SGHTA and CDR2 as FQGNSA. The CDR3 totals 16 residues. V was cut by 3 bases and J by 0 bases, with 15 bases left in between. The CDR3 DNA is TGTGCCAGCAGCTTGACCGCGACCTCGAGCTCCTACGAGCAGTACTTC. It is translated as CASSLTATSSSYEQYF.

Turning to this clonotype: In this CDR3 the conserved last residue, phenylalanine or tryptophan, is missing, so a read error is likely. It is unclear where the CDR3 begins or ends on the DNA, so no DNA is shown, and the CDR3 is as TCRdb lists it. The chain uses TRBV12-3 or TRBV12-4 and TRBJ1-6. The CDR3 numbers 8 amino acids, ends counted. The CDR3 region is CASSLRHA.

Ten or more counts support this clonotype. This chain connects TRBV7-6 to TRBJ2-7; 8 nucleotides agree with TRBD2. This CDR3 region has 16 residues. Germline V gene data show CDR1 as SGHVS and CDR2 as FNYEAQ. Unmatched junction bases numbered 12, after V lost 5 bases and J lost 3 bases. This chain's CDR3 is CASSKELADSGYEQYF. The CDR3 bases are TGTGCCAGCAGCAAAGAACTAGCGGACTCAGGCTACGAGCAGTACTTC.

At least ten counts were recorded for this clonotype. The genes are TRBV25-1 and TRBJ2-7, with 9 bases aligning to TRBD1. V dropped 10 bases and J dropped 3; count of bases not matched to a gene: 7. The CDR3 is made up of 13 amino acids. Germline V gene data show CDR1 as MGHDK and CDR2 as SYGVNS. Here the CDR3 DNA reads TGTGCCATACCGGGACAGGGAAACTACGAGCAGTACTTC. Protein: CAIPGQGNYEQYF.

J is TRBJ2-2 and V is TRBV20-1; 11 nucleotides agree with TRBD2. V lost 2 bases and J lost 4; bases outside the gene matches: 9. This CDR3 contains 17 residues. Germline V CDR1 and CDR2: DFQATT, SNEGSKA (reference sequence). The CDR3 DNA reads TGCAGTGCTAGATTAGCGGGAGGGAGGAGTAGCACCGGGGAGCTGTTTTTT. This codes for CSARLAGGRSSTGELFF.

This clonotype was detected ten times or more. Possible read error: a much larger clone is one base away. The chain links TRBV28 to TRBJ1-6; no reliable D call. The CDR3 is 12 amino acids. Germline V CDR1 and CDR2: MDHEN, SYDVKM. The CDR3 DNA reads TGTGCCAGCAGCCCCTATAATCCACCCCTCCACTTT. Encoded protein: CASSPYNPPLHF.

About this clonotype itself: A read error may account for a junction end that differs from germline. The gene calls are TRBV20-1 and TRBJ1-2; D possibly corresponds to TRBD1 (5 bases). The germline V gene encodes CDR1 DFQATT and CDR2 SNEGSKA (reference sequence). This CDR3 region has 15 residues. The CDR3 reads CSARQRQLTNYGYTF. The CDR3 region has the DNA TGCAGTGCTAGACAACGACAGCTAACCAACTACGGCTACACCTTC.

The rearrangement links TRBV5-6 to TRBJ1-5; 9 positions agree with TRBD1. Germline V gene lookup returns CDR1 SGHDT and CDR2 YYEEEE. V lost 7 bases and J lost 11; bases outside the gene matches: 13. This CDR3 has 14 amino acids. The CDR3 sequence: CASCRDRVPETQHF. The CDR3 DNA sequence: TGTGCCAGCTGCCGGGACAGGGTGCCAGAGACCCAGCATTTT.

The V and J genes are TRBV6-5 and TRBJ1-1; D is undetermined. In germline, CDR1 is MNHEY, CDR2 SVGAGI. V gave up 2 bases and J gave up 1 base, with 5 bases separating them. This CDR3 contains 13 residues. The CDR3 DNA is TGTGCCAGCAGTTACGCAGAGAACACTGAAGCTTTCTTT. Its translation: CASSYAENTEAFF.

Comments on this clonotype: It may be a read error: a sequence one base away is much more abundant. The rearrangement uses TRBV4-1 and TRBJ1-4; TRBD1 aligns across 8 bases. This CDR3 spans 15 amino acids. Germline lookup yields CDR1 MGHRA and CDR2 YSYEKL. In DNA, the CDR3 is TGCGCCAGCAGCCTAGACAGGGGCGCAGGTGAAAACCTGTTTTTT. As protein: CASSLDRGAGENLFF.